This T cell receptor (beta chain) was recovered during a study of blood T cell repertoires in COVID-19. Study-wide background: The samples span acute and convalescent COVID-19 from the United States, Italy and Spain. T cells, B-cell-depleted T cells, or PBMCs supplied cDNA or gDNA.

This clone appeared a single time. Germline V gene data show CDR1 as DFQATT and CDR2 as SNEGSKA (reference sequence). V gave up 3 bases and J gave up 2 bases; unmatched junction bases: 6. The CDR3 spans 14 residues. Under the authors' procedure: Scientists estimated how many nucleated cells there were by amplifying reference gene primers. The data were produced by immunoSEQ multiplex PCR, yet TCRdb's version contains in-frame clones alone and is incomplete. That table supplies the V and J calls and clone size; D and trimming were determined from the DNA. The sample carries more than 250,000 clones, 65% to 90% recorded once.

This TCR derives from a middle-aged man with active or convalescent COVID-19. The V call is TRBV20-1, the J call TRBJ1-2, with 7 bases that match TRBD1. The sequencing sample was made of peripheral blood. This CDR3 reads CSASRGGENYGYTF. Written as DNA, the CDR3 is TGCAGTGCTAGTAGAGGGGGCGAGAACTATGGCTACACCTTC.